This TCR beta chain came from a study of blood T cell repertoires in COVID-19. At the level of the study: COVID-19 samples, acute and convalescent, were from the United States, Italy and Spain.

V trimming: 4 bases; J trimming: 10 bases; junction bases outside the gene matches: 6. The CDR3 is 14 residues long. CDR1 is LGHDT and CDR2 is YNNKEL in the germline V gene (reference sequence). Sequencing was performed with immunoSEQ multiplex PCR; in TCRdb, only in-frame clones are kept and a portion is missing. Of about 140,000 clones listed, less than 80% are singletons. Sequenced: peripheral blood. The rearrangement links TRBV3-1 (or the pseudogene TRBV3-2) to TRBJ1-6, with TRBD1 identical over 8 bases. This receptor was identified in a man between 60 and 75 years old with acute or convalescent COVID-19. This CDR3 is CASSLRGQVSPLHF. Written as DNA, the CDR3 is TGTGCCAGCAGCCTCAGGGGGCAAGTATCACCCCTCCACTTT.